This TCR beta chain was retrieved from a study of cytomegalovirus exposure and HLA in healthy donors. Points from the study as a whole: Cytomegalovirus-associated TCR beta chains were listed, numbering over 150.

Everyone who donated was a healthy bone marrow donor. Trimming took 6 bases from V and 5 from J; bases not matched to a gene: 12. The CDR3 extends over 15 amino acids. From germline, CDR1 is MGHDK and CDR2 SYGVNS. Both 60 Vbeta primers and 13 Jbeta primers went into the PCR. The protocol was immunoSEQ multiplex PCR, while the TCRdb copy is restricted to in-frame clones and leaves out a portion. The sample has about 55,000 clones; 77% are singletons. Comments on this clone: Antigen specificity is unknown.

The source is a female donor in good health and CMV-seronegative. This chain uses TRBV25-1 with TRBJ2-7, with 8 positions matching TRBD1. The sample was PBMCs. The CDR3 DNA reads TGTGCCAGCAGCCGAACCGAACAGGGGGACAACGAGCAGTACTTC. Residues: CASSRTEQGDNEQYF.